This is a list of T cell receptor beta chains from one sample in a study of blood T cell repertoires in COVID-19. The assay was immunoSEQ multiplex PCR, and TCRdb's table has in-frame clones only and misses some. The table lists more than 150,000 clones, 75% to 90% of them singletons. The sequencing sample was made of peripheral blood. The receptors here all came from a woman aged 70-85 years with acute or convalescent COVID-19. Both conserved end residues are part of each CDR3. D genes are given only for firm matches. Clone size is given for some rows only: seen once, a few or many times, or a class if the clone is expanded.

CDR3 protein | CDR3 DNA | D gene | J gene | clone size | V gene
CASSGQGFGYTF | TGTGCCAGCAGTGGTCAGGGATTCGGCTACACCTTC | - | TRBJ1-2 | - | TRBV28
CPSGAPGPPDTQYF | TGTCCCTCAGGGGCCCCGGGGCCCCCAGATACGCAGTATTTT | - | TRBJ2-3 | - | TRBV21-1
CASSPPSLSYEQYF | TGTGCCAGCTCACCCCCTTCGCTATCCTACGAGCAGTACTTC | - | TRBJ2-7 | - | TRBV18
CASRSIREGQPQHF | TGTGCCAGCAGATCTATTAGGGAGGGTCAGCCCCAGCATTTT | - | TRBJ1-5 | - | TRBV27
CASSLVGQRSYGYTF | TGTGCCAGCAGCTTGGTTGGACAGAGATCCTATGGCTACACCTTC | - | TRBJ1-2 | few | TRBV5-8
CASSFWRPAGYTF | TGCGCCAGCAGCTTCTGGAGGCCCGCGGGCTACACCTTC | - | TRBJ1-2 | - | TRBV5-1
CASSFRPPSGELFF | TGTGCCAGCAGTTTTCGTCCGCCCAGTGGGGAGCTGTTTTTT | - | TRBJ2-2 | - | TRBV27
CASSPPREGTGELFF | TGTGCCAGCAGTCCCCCCCGGGAGGGCACCGGGGAGCTGTTTTTT | TRBD2 | TRBJ2-2 | - | TRBV28
CASSLPGTGVIQETQYF | TGTGCCAGCAGCTTACCCGGGACAGGGGTTATCCAAGAGACCCAGTACTTC | - | TRBJ2-5 | once | TRBV21-1
CASSLSRDWKNIQYF | TGTGCCAGCAGCTTATCCAGGGACTGGAAAAACATTCAGTACTTC | - | TRBJ2-4 | - | TRBV7-2
CASSERAYSNQPQHF | TGCGCCAGCAGTGAGCGTGCCTATAGCAATCAGCCCCAGCATTTT | - | TRBJ1-5 | - | TRBV10-2
CATQGDAPQHF | TGTGCCACCCAAGGAGATGCGCCCCAGCATTTT | - | TRBJ1-5 | - | TRBV28
CASSLGQAGQPQHF | TGCGCCAGCAGCTTAGGACAGGCAGGGCAGCCCCAGCATTTT | TRBD1 | TRBJ1-5 | - | TRBV5-1
CASSVWQAAEKLFF | TGTGCCAGCAGTGTTTGGCAGGCCGCCGAAAAACTGTTTTTT | - | TRBJ1-4 | - | TRBV2
CASTQDRGTSGYTF | TGTGCCAGTACCCAGGACAGGGGGACGAGCGGCTACACCTTC | TRBD1 | TRBJ1-2 | - | TRBV19
CASSPLAGGQETQYF | TGCGCCAGCAGCCCGCTAGCGGGGGGCCAAGAGACCCAGTACTTC | TRBD2 | TRBJ2-5 | - | TRBV4-1
CASSGGGRGTEAFF | TGTGCCAGCAGTGGGGGAGGTCGGGGCACTGAAGCTTTCTTT | - | TRBJ1-1 | - | TRBV28
CASSPGTVIGYTF | TGTGCCAGCAGCCCGGGGACAGTTATCGGCTACACCTTC | TRBD1 | TRBJ1-2 | - | TRBV7-9
CASGTGVATEAFF | TGTGCCAGCGGAACAGGGGTCGCCACTGAAGCTTTCTTT | TRBD1 | TRBJ1-1 | - | TRBV28
CASSMMSSAGYGYTF | TGTGCCAGTAGTATGATGAGTTCAGCGGGCTATGGCTACACCTTC | - | TRBJ1-2 | - | TRBV19
CASSLPGETQYF | TGTGCCAGCAGCTTACCCGGGGAGACCCAGTACTTC | - | TRBJ2-5 | few | TRBV5-4
CASSLRQIGAMDNEQFF | TGTGCCAGCAGTTTAAGACAGATCGGAGCTATGGACAATGAGCAGTTCTTC | - | TRBJ2-1 | - | TRBV27
CATSGGAVLKETQYF | TGTGCCACTAGCGGGGGGGCGGTTTTAAAAGAGACCCAGTACTTC | TRBD2 | TRBJ2-5 | - | TRBV19
CSVPRGQGTDTQYF | TGCAGCGTCCCACGTGGACAGGGCACAGATACGCAGTATTTT | TRBD1 | TRBJ2-3 | once | TRBV29-1
CASSLGPGQGLLSNQPQHF | TGTGCCAGCAGCTTAGGCCCGGGACAGGGCCTCCTTAGCAATCAGCCCCAGCATTTT | TRBD1 | TRBJ1-5 | - | TRBV5-5
CATSLGYTEAFF | TGTGCCACATCGCTCGGTTACACTGAAGCTTTCTTT | - | TRBJ1-1 | - | TRBV10-3
CASSQGASNQPQHF | TGTGCCAGCAGCCAGGGGGCGAGCAATCAGCCCCAGCATTTT | - | TRBJ1-5 | - | TRBV3-1/TRBV3-2
CASSGVGGLYEQYF | TGCGCCAGCAGCGGTGTAGGTGGGCTGTACGAGCAGTACTTC | - | TRBJ2-7 | once | TRBV5-1
CASSLRAPAIPTKETQYF | TGTGCCAGCAGCTTAAGGGCCCCCGCCATCCCAACCAAAGAGACCCAGTACTTC | - | TRBJ2-5 | - | TRBV7-3
CASSQDRANGNYGYTF | TGTGCCAGCTCCCAGGACAGGGCCAATGGAAACTATGGCTACACCTTC | TRBD1 | TRBJ1-2 | - | TRBV18
CASSLAASGGVTSTDTQYF | TGTGCCAGCAGCTTGGCGGCTAGCGGGGGGGTCACTAGCACAGATACGCAGTATTTT | TRBD2 | TRBJ2-3 | - | TRBV5-8
CASSGGLRGGETQYF | TGTGCCAGCAGCGGGGGACTACGAGGGGGAGAGACCCAGTACTTC | - | TRBJ2-5 | - | TRBV5-4
CAIRRGSGFYNEQFF | TGTGCCATCAGGAGGGGTAGCGGCTTTTACAATGAGCAGTTCTTC | - | TRBJ2-1 | - | TRBV10-3
CASSLEGLAAREQYF | TGTGCCAGCAGCTTGGAGGGACTAGCGGCGAGGGAGCAGTACTTC | TRBD2 | TRBJ2-7 | - | TRBV5-4
CASSPEAVANYGYTF | TGTGCCAGCAGCCCAGAGGCCGTTGCTAACTATGGCTACACCTTC | - | TRBJ1-2 | - | TRBV7-2
CASSGQGSNQPQHF | TGCGCCAGCTCCGGACAGGGTAGCAATCAGCCCCAGCATTTT | TRBD1 | TRBJ1-5 | few | TRBV23-1
CAWRDHRPQSATEAFF | TGTGCCTGGAGGGACCACAGGCCCCAATCCGCCACTGAAGCTTTCTTT | - | TRBJ1-1 | - | TRBV30
CASSFRAGGAWGSDSPLHF | TGTGCCAGCAGTTTCCGGGCAGGGGGCGCCTGGGGTTCAGATTCACCCCTCCACTTT | TRBD1 | TRBJ1-6 | - | TRBV27
CASSMSGLALHF | TGTGCCAGTAGTATGAGTGGTTTAGCCCTCCACTTT | - | TRBJ1-6 | - | TRBV19
CASSRPGVSSTDTQYF | TGCGCCAGCAGCAGACCCGGGGTGTCTAGCACAGATACGCAGTATTTT | - | TRBJ2-3 | - | TRBV4-1
CASSLDRGNQPQHF | TGTGCCAGCAGCTTGGACAGGGGAAATCAGCCCCAGCATTTT | TRBD1 | TRBJ1-5 | once | TRBV5-8
CASSVNRAPLHF | TGTGCCAGCAGTGTAAACCGGGCACCCCTCCACTTT | - | TRBJ1-6 | - | TRBV2
CASSLQAGETTDTQYF | TGTGCCAGCAGCCTTCAAGCGGGGGAGACCACAGATACGCAGTATTTT | TRBD2 | TRBJ2-3 | - | TRBV11-2
CASSGDRANEKLFF | TGTGCCAGCTCCGGGGACAGGGCGAATGAAAAACTGTTTTTT | TRBD1 | TRBJ1-4 | - | TRBV18
CASSFLSGETQYF | TGTGCCAGCAGTTTCCTTTCGGGGGAGACCCAGTACTTC | - | TRBJ2-5 | - | TRBV12-3/TRBV12-4
CASCRTGQGATEAFF | TGTGCCAGCTGTCGAACCGGACAGGGAGCCACTGAAGCTTTCTTT | TRBD1 | TRBJ1-1 | - | TRBV2
CASSPLGGMNTEAFF | TGTGCCAGCTCACCACTGGGGGGAATGAACACTGAAGCTTTCTTT | - | TRBJ1-1 | - | TRBV18
CASSPNFDYGYTF | TGTGCCAGCTCACCAAATTTCGACTATGGCTACACCTTC | - | TRBJ1-2 | - | TRBV18
CASGQTGNSGNTIYF | TGTGCCAGCGGCCAAACAGGGAACTCTGGAAACACCATATATTTT | - | TRBJ1-3 | - | TRBV2